The 9 T cell receptor beta chains reported below all come from one sample, sequenced in a study of beta chain features in type 1 diabetes. Study results and caveats: All four CD4+ subsets of Type 1 diabetes patients contained TCRB CDR3s that were moderately but significantly shorter.

These TCRs are of unknown antigen specificity. Reverse transcribing all isolated RNA meant expressed TCRB transcripts were sequenced. Sequenced by immunoSEQ multiplex PCR; TCRdb stores in-frame clones only, minus some. The sample consists of roughly 730,000 clones, 13% of them appearing once. The specimen was naive CD4+ T cells from blood. The receptors shown here come from a young man with type 1 diabetes.

The gene calls are TRBV10-3 and TRBJ2-5, with D possibly being TRBD2 (5 bases). This CDR3 has 13 amino acids. V gave up 8 bases and J gave up 5 bases, with 15 bases separating them. Germline assignment: CDR1 ENHRY and CDR2 SYGVKD. The CDR3, as DNA: TGTGCCATCCTCCCGGGGTTGGGGGAGACCCAGTACTTC. Its protein is CAILPGLGETQYF.

The rearrangement joins TRBV6-4 to TRBJ2-5, with 8 nucleotides matching TRBD1. The CDR3 runs to 15 residues. Germline values: CDR1 MRHNA, CDR2 SNTAGT. V shed 6 bases, J shed 2 bases, and the junction held 8 bases outside the gene matches. CDR3 protein: CASSPGQGWQETQYF. In DNA, the CDR3 is TGTGCCAGCAGCCCCGGACAGGGATGGCAAGAGACCCAGTACTTC.

This clone was seen only a few times. V gene TRBV7-8 combines with J gene TRBJ2-7; 7 bases agree with TRBD1. CDR3 length: 14 amino acids. Germline lookup yields CDR1 SGHVS and CDR2 FQNEAQ. With V trimmed by 2 bases and J by 1 base, 2 bases remained unmatched. This CDR3 reads CASSLRDSSYEQYF. In DNA form, the CDR3 reads TGTGCCAGCAGCTTACGGGACAGTTCCTACGAGCAGTACTTC.

The chain recombines TRBV5-1 with TRBJ1-4, with D tentatively TRBD1 (5 bases). The germline V gene has CDR1 SGHRS and CDR2 YFSETQ. V lost 4 bases and J 8 bases, leaving 15 bases between the germline ends. This CDR3 comprises 14 residues. The CDR3 region has the DNA TGCGCCAGCAGCGGGCCGGCAGGGCAGGAAAAACTGTTTTTT. Translating gives CASSGPAGQEKLFF.

The chain joins TRBV27 to TRBJ1-6; no definite D call. The germline V and J ends were trimmed by 5 bases and 4 bases, with 3 bases remaining between them. Germline values: CDR1 MNHEY, CDR2 SMNVEV (reference sequence). The CDR3 length is 12 residues. The CDR3 DNA is TGTGCCAGCAGTCTTTATAATTCACCCCTCCACTTT. Its translation: CASSLYNSPLHF.

This chain connects TRBV29-1 to TRBJ1-1, with TRBD1 as a possible D gene (5 bases). Germline V gives CDR1 SQVTM, CDR2 ANQGSEA. This CDR3 spans 13 amino acids. The germline V and J ends were trimmed by 6 bases and 4 bases, with 15 bases remaining between them. DNA of the CDR3: TGCAGCGTGGGTAGGGGCTCGGGCACTGAAGCTTTCTTT. As protein: CSVGRGSGTEAFF.

The chain is built from TRBV9 and TRBJ2-1, with 10 bases matching TRBD2. The trim removed 0 bases at V and 3 bases at J, leaving 6 bases unmatched. The germline CDR1 and CDR2 sequences are SGDLS and YYNGEE. The CDR3 has 17 amino acids. The DNA for the CDR3 is TGTGCCAGCAGCGTAGGGTCCCCTAGCGGGGGCTACAATGAGCAGTTCTTC. Amino acid sequence: CASSVGSPSGGYNEQFF.

Written as DNA, the CDR3 is TGCGCCAGCAGCAAACAGGCGGCCTACGAGCAGTACTTC. Protein: CASSKQAAYEQYF. The chain is built from TRBV4-1 and TRBJ2-7; D is perhaps TRBD1 (5 bases). Germline V gene lookup returns CDR1 MGHRA and CDR2 YSYEKL. Trimming stripped 5 bases from V and 2 bases from J, with 10 bases between. The CDR3 runs 13 residues.

Notes on this clone: Distinct nucleotide sequences in the sample also encode this CDR3. V is TRBV18 and J is TRBJ2-7; 9 positions agree with TRBD1. Trimming took 3 bases from V and 1 from J; bases not matched to a gene: 4. Germline loops: CDR1 KGHSH, CDR2 LQKENI. CDR3 size: 15 residues. The CDR3 here is CASSPAGQGSYEQYF. CDR3 coding DNA: TGTGCCAGCTCACCTGCGGGACAGGGTTCCTACGAGCAGTACTTC.